The present entry profiles one T cell receptor (beta chain) with its context. Its antigen remains unknown. Amplification of TCR beta CDR3 regions used RNA as the template. The HTBI primer set was used in a first-round RT-PCR of the TCR CDR3. TCRdb reanalysed the multiplex PCR reads using MiXCR and keeps one entry per CDR3 protein. The repertoire has roughly 200,000 distinct CDR3 sequences, roughly a sixth of them found once; the top ten carry roughly 49%. The sample is drawn from a study of T cells in Graves' hyperthyroidism and ophthalmopathy. Broader study findings: From stable hyperthyroidism, ophthalmopathy was set apart by a 13 V-J model.

CDR3 length: 15 amino acids. Per the germline V gene, CDR1 is SGHAT and CDR2 is FQNNGV. V gave up 3 bases and J gave up 4 bases, with 15 bases separating them. Hyperthyroidism of Graves' type that showed no ophthalmopathy progression within 18 months was stable. V usage is TRBV11-2 and J usage is TRBJ1-2; the D is unclear. The sequenced sample was blood. The origin of this receptor is a woman between 45 and 65 years old with Graves' hyperthyroidism. This CDR3 is CASSFAEMYTYGYTF. The CDR3 nucleotides are TGTGCCAGCAGCTTTGCAGAGATGTATACCTATGGCTACACCTTC.